The 30 T cell receptor beta chains reported below all come from one sample, sequenced in a study of cytomegalovirus exposure and HLA in healthy donors. Libraries were prepared by immunoSEQ multiplex PCR; TCRdb keeps only in-frame clonotypes and omits some of them. Of around 220,000 clones detected, roughly 88% appear once; the ten largest clones hold approximately 2.9%. Sequencing input: PBMCs. The receptors shown here come from a woman under 30 in good health and CMV-seronegative.

This clone was picked up a small number of times. The chain employs TRBV14 and TRBJ2-5, with D hard to call. CDR1 SGHDN and CDR2 FVKESK come from the germline V gene. Trimming took 3 bases from V and 3 from J, leaving 8 bases between them. The length of the CDR3 is 13 residues. This CDR3 reads CASSHQRKETQYF. The CDR3 DNA follows: TGTGCCAGCAGCCACCAGAGGAAAGAGACCCAGTACTTC. Full variable domain (rest looked up from reference TRBV14 and TRBJ2-5): EAGVTQFPSHSVIEKGQTVTLRCDPISGHDNLYWYRRVMGKEIKFLLHFVKESKQDESGMPNNRFLAERTGGTYSTLKVQPAELEDSGVYFCASSHQRKETQYFGPGTRLLVL.

J is TRBJ2-3 and V is TRBV15, with 10 bases identical to TRBD2. Germline values: CDR1 LNHNV, CDR2 YYDKDF (reference sequence). This CDR3 region has 16 residues. Unmatched junction bases numbered 5, after V lost 5 bases and J lost 0 bases. The CDR3 DNA follows: TGTGCCACCAGCTGGGGACTAGCGCCTAGCACAGATACGCAGTATTTT. Its translation is CATSWGLAPSTDTQYF.

The rearrangement uses TRBV6-6 and TRBJ2-7, with D perhaps matching TRBD2 (7 bases). The length of the CDR3 is 15 residues. Per the germline V gene, CDR1 is MNHNY and CDR2 is SVGAGI (reference sequence). V lost 5 bases and J lost 3, with 17 bases in between. In DNA form, the CDR3 reads TGTGCCAGCAGTCGGGGGCTAGCGGAGAACTACGAGCAGTACTTC. Translating gives CASSRGLAENYEQYF.

This clone showed up just once. CDR3 sequence: CASSTTGGENPFF. As DNA, the CDR3 is TGTGCCAGCAGCACTACCGGGGGGGAGAACCCGTTCTTC. The chain links TRBV2 to TRBJ2-1; 8 positions agree with TRBD2. V lost 6 bases to trimming and J lost 15 bases; unmatched junction nucleotides: 13. The germline V gene has CDR1 SNHLY and CDR2 FYNNEI. This CDR3 is built from 13 residues.

V gene TRBV5-1 combines with J gene TRBJ2-1; 8 positions agree with TRBD2. J was trimmed by 5 bases and V by 2 bases; bases with no gene match: 6. The CDR3 is 15 residues long. CDR1 and CDR2 from the germline V gene are SGHRS and YFSETQ. CDR3 loop: CASSFVLAENNEQFF. Written as DNA, the CDR3 is TGCGCCAGCAGCTTTGTACTAGCGGAGAACAATGAGCAGTTCTTC.

The V gene is TRBV5-1, the J gene TRBJ2-5; 9 bases are a match to TRBD2. CDR3 length: 14 amino acids. The trim removed 2 bases at V and 4 bases at J, leaving 3 bases unmatched. Looked up from germline, CDR1 is SGHRS and CDR2 is YFSETQ. CDR3 region: CASSFELAGETQYF. In DNA, the CDR3 is TGCGCCAGCAGCTTCGAACTAGCGGGAGAGACCCAGTACTTC.

The gene calls are TRBV19 and TRBJ1-2; TRBD1 is a possible D gene (5 bases). Trimming took off 7 bases at V and 1 base at J, with 13 bases between the two ends. Germline-derived CDR1 and CDR2 are LNHDA and SQIVND (reference sequence). CDR3 length equals 14 residues. The CDR3 DNA follows: TGTGCCAGTATAGCAGTTGACAGTAACTATGGCTACACCTTC. It specifies CASIAVDSNYGYTF.

The chain combines TRBV27 with TRBJ2-7, with D tentatively TRBD1 (6 bases). Germline V gene data show CDR1 as MNHEY and CDR2 as SMNVEV (reference sequence). V lost 0 bases, J lost 2 bases, and 11 bases lay in between. This CDR3 spans 15 amino acids. CDR3 loop: CASSLSGDKTYEQYF. As DNA, the CDR3 is TGTGCCAGCAGTTTATCCGGGGACAAGACCTACGAGCAGTACTTC.

Notes on this clone: The sample contains more than one DNA sequence encoding this CDR3. The chain has TRBV15 and TRBJ2-5, with D unresolved. V lost 1 base, J lost 3 bases, and 6 bases lay in between. Germline loops: CDR1 LNHNV, CDR2 YYDKDF (reference sequence). This CDR3 spans 13 amino acids. CDR3 DNA: TGTGCCACCAGCAGAGTAGAGGAAGAGACCCAGTACTTC. Encoded protein: CATSRVEEETQYF.

The genes are TRBV11-2 and TRBJ2-2; TRBD2 agrees at 8 bases. CDR3 length equals 15 residues. V shed 5 bases and J 3 bases; nucleotides not matched to a gene: 5. The germline CDR1 and CDR2 sequences are SGHAT and FQNNGV. The CDR3: CASSPAGGYTGELFF. As DNA, the CDR3 is TGTGCCAGCAGCCCGGCGGGAGGTTACACCGGGGAGCTGTTTTTT.

Only one count was recorded for this clone. The chain employs TRBV28 and TRBJ2-3; D gene uncertain. Germline V CDR1 and CDR2: MDHEN, SYDVKM. With 5 bases removed from V and 2 bases from J, the gap between germline ends came to 17 bases. The CDR3 sequence is 16 residues long. The CDR3 coding sequence is TGTGCCAGCAGTGGCCCGGGTAGCCATACCACAGATACGCAGTATTTT. The encoded protein is CASSGPGSHTTDTQYF.

V and J are TRBV2 and TRBJ2-7; possibly TRBD1 for D (5 bases). The germline gives CDR1 SNHLY, CDR2 FYNNEI. This CDR3 region has 14 residues. V was trimmed by 10 bases and J by 5 bases, leaving 21 bases between them. The CDR3 DNA sequence: TGTGCCACGGCTGGTCAAGGGTCCAGGGACGAGCAGTACTTC. Protein: CATAGQGSRDEQYF.

The chain recombines TRBV5-6 with TRBJ1-2; the match to TRBD1 covers 7 bases. Trimming removed 2 bases from V and 4 bases from J; junction bases left unmatched: 2. This CDR3 spans 13 amino acids. Per the germline V gene, CDR1 is SGHDT and CDR2 is YYEEEE. The CDR3 nucleotides read TGTGCCAGCAGCTTAAGGACAGGCTATGGCTACACCTTC. It translates to CASSLRTGYGYTF.

This clone was seen just once. The rearrangement joins TRBV7-8 to TRBJ2-7; the match to TRBD2 covers 13 bases. This CDR3 has 15 residues. Germline CDR1 reads SGHVS; CDR2 reads FQNEAQ. V lost 5 bases and J lost 6; bases outside the gene matches: 7. This CDR3 is CASSIPGLAGSEQYF. In DNA form, the CDR3 reads TGTGCCAGCAGCATTCCGGGACTAGCGGGATCCGAGCAGTACTTC.

This clone was seen just once. V gene TRBV9 combines with J gene TRBJ1-2, with TRBD1 as a possible D gene (6 bases). The germline gives CDR1 SGDLS, CDR2 YYNGEE. This CDR3 comprises 15 residues. V dropped 0 bases and J dropped 5 bases, with 14 bases sitting between them. The CDR3 sequence: CASSVAPGAGYGYTF. The CDR3 DNA reads TGTGCCAGCAGCGTAGCCCCAGGGGCCGGGTATGGCTACACCTTC.

The chain joins TRBV19 to TRBJ2-5; 11 nucleotides agree with TRBD2. Germline CDR1 is LNHDA and CDR2 is SQIVND (reference sequence). CDR3 length: 14 residues. V shed 5 bases, J shed 3 bases, and the junction held 2 bases outside the gene matches. CDR3 loop: CASSLAGGEETQYF. In DNA, the CDR3 is TGTGCCAGTAGTTTAGCGGGAGGGGAAGAGACCCAGTACTTC.

The rearrangement uses TRBV19 and TRBJ2-7; 8 bases are a match to TRBD1. V lost 1 base, J lost 3 bases, and 5 bases stayed unmatched. In germline, CDR1 is LNHDA, CDR2 SQIVND (reference sequence). There are 15 residues in the CDR3. The CDR3 protein is CASSIASGQVYEQYF. The CDR3 coding sequence is TGTGCCAGTAGTATAGCTTCGGGACAGGTCTACGAGCAGTACTTC.

The chain couples TRBV18 to TRBJ2-1; no firm D call. Germline assignment: CDR1 KGHSH and CDR2 LQKENI. Trimming removed 3 bases at V and 10 bases at J, with 13 bases between. The CDR3 loop spans 13 amino acids. For the CDR3, the DNA is TGTGCCAGCTCACCGGTAGGCGGCGGCGAGCAGTTCTTC. The encoded protein is CASSPVGGGEQFF.

The chain employs TRBV4-1 and TRBJ2-7, with 9 bases identical to TRBD1. Germline V gene sequence: CDR1 MGHRA, CDR2 YSYEKL. This CDR3 region has 16 residues. V lost 0 bases to trimming and J lost 3 bases; unmatched junction nucleotides: 6. The CDR3 DNA sequence: TGCGCCAGCAGCCAAGAATCCGGGACAGGGCTCTACGAGCAGTACTTC. Amino acid sequence: CASSQESGTGLYEQYF.

This chain uses TRBV10-2 with TRBJ2-5; 9 bases fit TRBD2. CDR1 is WSHSY and CDR2 is SAAADI in the germline V gene. J was trimmed by 1 base and V by 3 bases; bases with no gene match: 6. The CDR3 contains 16 residues. The CDR3 DNA is TGCGCCAGCAGTGATCTCCTAGCGGGAATCCAAGAGACCCAGTACTTC. Translating it yields CASSDLLAGIQETQYF.

The rearrangement uses TRBV20-1 and TRBJ1-1; D is ambiguous. This CDR3 is 11 amino acids long. Germline values: CDR1 DFQATT, CDR2 SNEGSKA (reference sequence). V lost 2 bases and J 11 bases, leaving 12 bases between the germline ends. DNA of the CDR3: TGCAGTGCTAGATCAGAGCGGCGGGCTTTCTTT. Residues: CSARSERRAFF.

The chain has TRBV28 and TRBJ2-7, with D possibly being TRBD1 (5 bases). V was pared by 3 bases and J by 0 bases, with 9 bases between. Germline CDR1 reads MDHEN; CDR2 reads SYDVKM. The CDR3 covers 14 residues. Here the CDR3 DNA reads TGTGCCAGCAGTTTGAGACAGCGCTCCTACGAGCAGTACTTC. This gives the protein CASSLRQRSYEQYF.

The rearrangement uses TRBV5-6 and TRBJ2-1, with 14 bases matching TRBD2. Germline values: CDR1 SGHDT, CDR2 YYEEEE. The CDR3 has 18 residues. V trimming: 3 bases; J trimming: 0 bases; junction bases outside the gene matches: 5. CDR3 loop: CASSWGLAGDYSYNEQFF. CDR3 DNA: TGTGCCAGCAGCTGGGGACTAGCGGGAGACTACTCCTACAATGAGCAGTTCTTC.

V and J are TRBV9 and TRBJ2-3; 7 bases are shared with TRBD2. The CDR3 is made up of 15 amino acids. Germline CDR1 is SGDLS and CDR2 is YYNGEE. The V gene end was trimmed by 5 bases and the J gene end by 2 bases; junction bases not matched to a gene: 8. CDR3 DNA sequence: TGTGCCAGCAGAGATCTCCTAGCGGCCACAGATACGCAGTATTTT. It is translated as CASRDLLAATDTQYF.

Details on this clone: One end of the junction varies from germline; a read error may be responsible. The chain recombines TRBV28 with TRBJ1-5; 8 bases agree with TRBD1. The V gene's germline CDR1 is MDHEN and CDR2 SYDVKM. This CDR3 contains 15 residues. The chain's CDR3 is CASILAGGAGQPQHF. CDR3 DNA sequence: TGTGCCAGCATTTTAGCAGGGGGCGCAGGGCAGCCCCAGCATTTT.

The chain links TRBV29-1 to TRBJ2-1, with 7 bases matching TRBD2. CDR3 length equals 17 residues. Germline V lookup: CDR1 SQVTM, CDR2 ANQGSEA. V lost 6 bases, J lost 0 bases, and 14 bases stayed unmatched. The CDR3 protein is CSVLTYLAEGSYNEQFF. For the CDR3, the DNA is TGCAGCGTCCTAACTTACCTAGCGGAGGGCTCCTACAATGAGCAGTTCTTC.

The genes are TRBV27 and TRBJ2-7, with TRBD2 matching over 11 bases. The CDR3 extends over 16 amino acids. The germline V gene has CDR1 MNHEY and CDR2 SMNVEV (reference sequence). V dropped 0 bases and J dropped 2; count of bases not matched to a gene: 3. This CDR3 reads CASSLSGTSGTYEQYF. CDR3 DNA sequence: TGTGCCAGCAGTTTATCGGGGACTAGCGGCACCTACGAGCAGTACTTC.

This clone was picked up a small number of times. In DNA form, the CDR3 reads TGTGCCAGCACTACGTTCAACAATGAGCAGTTCTTC. Its protein product is CASTTFNNEQFF. The chain joins TRBV2 to TRBJ2-1; D remains unclear. CDR3 size: 12 residues. Trimming shortened V by 7 bases and J by 5 bases, and 9 bases separated the two germline ends. Germline values: CDR1 SNHLY, CDR2 FYNNEI.

This clone was found a few times. At the DNA level, this CDR3 is encoded by other sequences in the same sample as well. The V and J genes are TRBV28 and TRBJ2-2; D remains ambiguous. V dropped 3 bases and J dropped 6 bases, with 5 bases sitting between them. The CDR3 consists of 12 residues. Germline V gene sequence: CDR1 MDHEN, CDR2 SYDVKM. The CDR3 region is CASSFSAGELFF. Here the CDR3 DNA reads TGTGCCAGCAGTTTTAGTGCCGGGGAGCTGTTTTTT. Drawing the rest from reference TRBV28 and TRBJ2-2, the complete variable domain is DVKVTQSSRYLVKRTGEKVFLECVQDMDHENMFWYRQDPGLGLRLIYFSYDVKMKEKGDIPEGYSVSREKKERFSLILESASTNQTSMYLCASSFSAGELFFGEGSRLTVL.

The chain joins TRBV6-5 to TRBJ2-5; the match to TRBD1 covers 9 bases. There are 15 residues in the CDR3. The germline V gene encodes CDR1 MNHEY and CDR2 SVGAGI. J was trimmed by 5 bases and V by 3 bases; bases with no gene match: 7. CDR3 loop: CASSYGTGLRETQYF. The CDR3 DNA reads TGTGCCAGCAGTTATGGGACAGGGCTGAGGGAGACCCAGTACTTC.